A selection of T cell receptor beta chains follows, all from one sample in a study of blood T cell repertoires in COVID-19. This table comes from immunoSEQ multiplex PCR, and its TCRdb copy is limited to in-frame clones, with some not included. Of tens of thousands of clones listed, approximately 88% were seen once; the top ten hold roughly 10%. Sequencing was done on a sample of peripheral blood. Every receptor here comes from a woman between 65 and 79 years old with acute or convalescent COVID-19. The CDR3 runs from the conserved cysteine through the conserved F or W. D genes are given only for firm matches. Clone size is stated in some rows and not others, as once, few, many or a class when expanded.

D | J | size | V | CDR3 | DNA
- | TRBJ2-1 | - | TRBV3-1/TRBV3-2 | CASSRIGVGKNEQFF | TGTGCCAGCAGCCGAATAGGGGTAGGGAAAAATGAGCAGTTCTTC
TRBD2 | TRBJ2-3 | - | TRBV9 | CASSVGTSGDLTDTQYF | TGTGCCAGCAGCGTAGGGACTAGCGGGGACCTCACAGATACGCAGTATTTT
- | TRBJ1-2 | - | TRBV6-1 | CASSETGTYGYTF | TGTGCCAGCAGTGAAACAGGAACCTATGGCTACACCTTC
TRBD2 | TRBJ2-2 | - | TRBV15 | CATSWGLAGAAGELFF | TGTGCCACCAGCTGGGGGCTAGCGGGGGCGGCCGGGGAGCTGTTTTTT
- | TRBJ1-5 | - | TRBV3-1/TRBV3-2 | CASSPSGGYQPQHF | TGTGCCAGCAGCCCCAGCGGGGGTTATCAGCCCCAGCATTTT
- | TRBJ1-6 | - | TRBV2 | CASREKDRAYNSPLHF | TGTGCCAGCAGAGAAAAAGACAGAGCCTATAATTCACCCCTCCACTTT
- | TRBJ2-2 | - | TRBV7-2 | CASSFREFNGELFF | TGTGCCAGCAGCTTCCGGGAGTTTAACGGGGAGCTGTTTTTT
- | TRBJ1-5 | few | TRBV29-1 | CSAKEGNQPQHF | TGCAGCGCGAAGGAGGGAAATCAGCCCCAGCATTTT
TRBD2 | TRBJ2-1 | once | TRBV5-1 | CASSISGGYEQFF | TGCGCCAGCAGTATTAGCGGGGGGTATGAGCAGTTCTTC
- | TRBJ2-3 | - | TRBV7-2 | CASANTDTQYF | TGTGCCAGCGCGAACACAGATACGCAGTATTTT
- | TRBJ2-5 | - | TRBV5-1 | CASSLQMAGETQYF | TGCGCCAGCAGCCTCCAGATGGCGGGGGAGACCCAGTACTTC
- | TRBJ1-3 | - | TRBV5-1 | CASSLGQAGGNTIYF | TGCGCCAGCAGCTTGGGACAGGCGGGCGGAAACACCATATATTTT
TRBD2 | TRBJ2-3 | - | TRBV24-1 | CATSDKGSGRSADTQYF | TGTGCCACCAGTGATAAGGGTAGCGGGAGGAGTGCAGATACGCAGTATTTT
TRBD2 | TRBJ2-2 | once | TRBV7-6 | CASIREVTGELFF | TGTGCCAGCATCCGGGAGGTGACCGGGGAGCTGTTTTTT
- | TRBJ2-1 | - | TRBV21-1 | CASSNGGRRSYEQFF | TGTGCCAGCAGCAACGGCGGGAGAAGATCGTATGAGCAGTTCTTC
- | TRBJ2-2 | - | TRBV27 | CASSYRDHTGELFF | TGTGCCAGCAGTTACAGGGATCACACCGGGGAGCTGTTTTTT
TRBD1 | TRBJ1-2 | - | TRBV27 | CASSSRDRAPFRYTF | TGTGCCAGCAGTTCCCGGGACAGGGCCCCTTTCCGCTACACCTTC
- | TRBJ1-1 | - | TRBV10-3 | CAISESHGRGNTEAFF | TGTGCCATCAGTGAGTCTCACGGCAGGGGGAACACTGAAGCTTTCTTT
TRBD1 | TRBJ1-2 | - | TRBV6-2/TRBV6-3 | CASSYFSGATGGINYGYTF | TGTGCCAGCAGTTATTTCAGCGGTGCGACAGGGGGCATAAACTATGGCTACACCTTC
- | TRBJ2-1 | - | TRBV5-1 | CASSENSVGSYNEQFF | TGCGCCAGCAGCGAAAATAGCGTGGGGTCCTACAATGAGCAGTTCTTC
TRBD1 | TRBJ2-3 | - | TRBV7-9 | CASSPRDRTITDTQYF | TGTGCCAGCAGCCCACGGGACAGGACGATCACAGATACGCAGTATTTT
- | TRBJ2-4 | - | TRBV5-1 | CASSFNILTVAKNIQYF | TGCGCCAGCAGCTTCAATATCCTGACAGTAGCCAAAAACATTCAGTACTTC
TRBD2 | TRBJ2-1 | few | TRBV27 | CASSPLGTSGSLNEQFF | TGTGCCAGCAGTCCATTGGGGACTAGCGGGAGCCTCAATGAGCAGTTCTTC
- | TRBJ2-1 | - | TRBV6-1 | CASSEVAGYNEQFF | TGTGCCAGCAGTGAAGTCGCGGGGTACAATGAGCAGTTCTTC
- | TRBJ1-3 | - | TRBV6-4 | CASSDSRTGTSGNTIYF | TGTGCCAGCAGTGACTCTCGCACAGGGACCTCTGGAAACACCATATATTTT
TRBD2 | TRBJ2-2 | - | TRBV4-2 | CASSSPTSRTGELFF | TGTGCCAGCAGCTCCCCGACTAGCAGAACCGGGGAGCTGTTTTTT
- | TRBJ2-2 | - | TRBV5-1 | CASSWSGLDGELFF | TGCGCCAGCAGCTGGTCAGGGCTGGACGGGGAGCTGTTTTTT
- | TRBJ1-2 | - | TRBV5-6 | CASSSTWTAGYTF | TGTGCCAGCAGCTCGACGTGGACAGCGGGCTACACCTTC
TRBD2 | TRBJ2-1 | - | TRBV29-1 | CSVSRLAEYNEQFF | TGCAGCGTTTCTCGACTAGCGGAATACAATGAGCAGTTCTTC
TRBD1 | TRBJ2-3 | - | TRBV27 | CASSSGGQGATDTQYF | TGTGCCAGCAGTTCCGGGGGACAGGGGGCCACAGATACGCAGTATTTT
TRBD1 | TRBJ1-2 | - | TRBV19 | CASSIGGTGGNYGYTF | TGTGCCAGTAGTATAGGGGGGACAGGGGGGAACTATGGCTACACCTTC
TRBD2 | TRBJ2-2 | - | TRBV11-2 | CASSLSLAGAIVGELFF | TGTGCCAGCAGCTTAAGTCTAGCGGGAGCGATTGTTGGGGAGCTGTTTTTT
TRBD2 | TRBJ2-1 | once | TRBV9 | CASSVLSAGGGNEQFF | TGTGCCAGCAGCGTATTATCCGCGGGAGGTGGAAATGAGCAGTTCTTC
TRBD1 | TRBJ2-2 | few | TRBV11-3 | CASSRTGALNTGELFF | TGTGCCAGCAGCCGCACAGGGGCCCTGAACACCGGGGAGCTGTTTTTT
TRBD1 | TRBJ1-2 | - | TRBV7-9 | CASTFESTGGYGYTF | TGTGCCAGCACCTTTGAATCGACAGGGGGGTATGGCTACACCTTC
- | TRBJ2-5 | - | TRBV20-1 | CSASVEGELETQYF | TGCAGTGCTAGTGTCGAGGGGGAGCTGGAGACCCAGTACTTC
- | TRBJ1-3 | - | TRBV6-1 | CASSEGGVMISGNTIYF | TGTGCCAGCAGTGAAGGGGGGGTAATGATCTCTGGAAACACCATATATTTT
- | TRBJ1-1 | - | TRBV5-4 | CASSLEQGRTEAFF | TGTGCCAGCAGCTTGGAGCAGGGTCGCACTGAAGCTTTCTTT
TRBD1 | TRBJ1-5 | - | TRBV15 | CATSRDLTGVLFSNQPQHF | TGTGCCACCAGCAGAGATCTGACAGGGGTTTTATTTAGCAATCAGCCCCAGCATTTT
- | TRBJ2-1 | - | TRBV5-1 | CASSFVREGPSRQFF | TGCGCCAGCAGCTTCGTACGGGAAGGACCCTCGAGGCAGTTCTTC
- | TRBJ2-3 | - | TRBV3-1/TRBV3-2 | CASSQAQGVMGTDTQYF | TGTGCCAGCAGCCAAGCGCAGGGCGTGATGGGCACAGATACGCAGTATTTT
TRBD2 | TRBJ2-1 | - | TRBV28 | CASSSPGLAADNEQFF | TGTGCCAGCAGTTCCCCGGGACTAGCGGCCGACAATGAGCAGTTCTTC
TRBD2 | TRBJ2-3 | once | TRBV3-1/TRBV3-2 | CATRLTSGDTDTQYF | TGTGCCACGAGGTTGACTAGCGGGGACACAGATACGCAGTATTTT
- | TRBJ2-5 | - | TRBV19 | CASSIDSLEETQYF | TGTGCCAGTAGTATAGATAGTCTAGAAGAGACCCAGTACTTC
TRBD1 | TRBJ1-2 | once | TRBV6-5 | CASRADRGIGYTF | TGTGCCAGCAGGGCGGACAGGGGGATTGGCTACACCTTC
- | TRBJ2-2 | - | TRBV15 | CATSRGLHRATNTGELFF | TGTGCCACCAGCAGAGGTTTGCACAGGGCCACGAACACCGGGGAGCTGTTTTTT
TRBD1 | TRBJ2-3 | - | TRBV25-1 | CASSDDRGSGNTQYF | TGTGCCAGCAGTGACGACAGGGGGAGCGGGAATACGCAGTATTTT
- | TRBJ2-3 | - | TRBV6-5 | CASSYSSGSSTDTQYF | TGTGCCAGCAGTTACAGTTCGGGGTCCAGCACAGATACGCAGTATTTT
- | TRBJ1-2 | - | TRBV19 | CASSIPGIYGYTF | TGTGCCAGTAGTATTCCAGGGATCTATGGCTACACCTTC